The 30 T cell receptor beta chains below all came from one sample that was sequenced in a study of blood T cell repertoires in COVID-19. Method: immunoSEQ multiplex PCR; TCRdb's copy keeps in-frame clones and lacks some. This sample yields hundreds of thousands of clones, of which almost 85% are seen a single time; about 2% belongs to the top ten. The sequenced sample was peripheral blood. All receptors come from a woman aged 80 or over with acute or convalescent COVID-19.

The chain couples TRBV11-2 to TRBJ1-1; tentatively, D is TRBD1 (5 bases). The CDR3 contains 17 residues. The germline V gene encodes CDR1 SGHAT and CDR2 FQNNGV. Between the trimmed V and J ends, which lost 0 bases and 6 bases, there was a span of 20 bases. The CDR3 DNA reads TGTGCCAGCAGCTTAGACACCACCGTCAGGGTTACCGCTGAAGCTTTCTTT. Translated, it gives CASSLDTTVRVTAEAFF.

The chain joins TRBV27 to TRBJ1-2; 7 bases align to TRBD1. CDR3 length: 17 amino acids. Germline V gene sequence: CDR1 MNHEY, CDR2 SMNVEV (reference sequence). The V gene end was trimmed by 6 bases and the J gene end by 4 bases; junction bases not matched to a gene: 17. In nucleotides, the CDR3 is TGTGCCAGCAGAATTCTGACAGGGTCGGGGGGGGCCTATGGCTACACCTTC. It translates to CASRILTGSGGAYGYTF.

The V gene is TRBV7-8, the J gene TRBJ2-7, with a weak D call TRBD2 (5 bases). The germline V gene encodes CDR1 SGHVS and CDR2 FQNEAQ. V dropped 5 bases and J dropped 2 bases, with 10 bases sitting between them. This CDR3 spans 13 amino acids. The CDR3, as DNA: TGTGCCAGCAGCCATACCGGGGCCTACGAGCAGTACTTC. Amino acids: CASSHTGAYEQYF.

V usage is TRBV29-1 and J usage is TRBJ2-7; unclear D gene. The length of the CDR3 is 13 residues. V was pared by 5 bases and J by 2 bases, with 13 bases between. Germline V gene sequence: CDR1 SQVTM, CDR2 ANQGSEA. CDR3 in DNA: TGCAGCGTTCAGACTGCCGAAGCCTACGAGCAGTACTTC. It codes for CSVQTAEAYEQYF.

The chain joins TRBV29-1 to TRBJ2-7, with TRBD1 matching 7 bases. Germline V lookup: CDR1 SQVTM, CDR2 ANQGSEA. The CDR3 has 11 residues. Trimming cost V 7 bases and J 1 base; bases outside gene matches: 1. As DNA, the CDR3 is TGCAGCGCGGGACAGTCCTACGAGCAGTACTTC. Translated: CSAGQSYEQYF.

The chain joins TRBV29-1 to TRBJ1-1; 7 bases fit TRBD1. Trimming took 1 base from V and 5 from J; bases not matched to a gene: 16. This CDR3 region has 17 residues. CDR1 and CDR2 (germline): SQVTM, ANQGSEA. The CDR3 DNA reads TGCAGCGTTGAAGCTTCGACAGGGTACTCCCTGAGGACTGAAGCTTTCTTT. Its translation is CSVEASTGYSLRTEAFF.

The V call is TRBV7-9, the J call TRBJ2-5, with 8 positions matching TRBD1. Per the germline V gene, CDR1 is SEHNR and CDR2 is FQNEAQ (reference sequence). With V trimmed by 5 bases and J by 5 bases, 4 bases remained unmatched. The CDR3 covers 13 residues. Written as DNA, the CDR3 is TGTGCCAGCAGCCAGGGGGCATCGGAGACCCAGTACTTC. Translated, it gives CASSQGASETQYF.

The chain employs TRBV4-3 and TRBJ2-4; 9 bases map to TRBD1. V was pared by 0 bases and J by 0 bases, with 9 bases of the junction left unmatched. In germline, CDR1 is LGHNA, CDR2 YSLEER. The CDR3 runs 19 residues. CDR3 loop: CASSQEKGQGKLAKNIQYF. The CDR3 DNA reads as TGCGCCAGCAGCCAAGAAAAGGGACAGGGAAAACTAGCCAAAAACATTCAGTACTTC.

This clone was detected a few times. The chain couples TRBV5-1 to TRBJ1-2, with a tentative D call TRBD1 (5 bases). The CDR3 contains 13 residues. The germline V and J ends were trimmed by 3 bases and 8 bases, with 14 bases remaining between them. Germline V gene sequence: CDR1 SGHRS, CDR2 YFSETQ. CDR3 sequence (DNA): TGCGCCAGCAGCTCTGCCGCAGGGTTCGGCTACACCTTC. It translates to CASSSAAGFGYTF.

The rearrangement links TRBV9 to TRBJ1-1; 11 nucleotides agree with TRBD1. V was pared by 4 bases and J by 0 bases, with 5 bases of the junction left unmatched. The germline V gene has CDR1 SGDLS and CDR2 YYNGEE. The CDR3 has 16 amino acids. DNA of the CDR3: TGTGCCAGCAGCCCCGGACAGGGGGCGGTGAACACTGAAGCTTTCTTT. Translated: CASSPGQGAVNTEAFF.

This clone came up a few times. This chain uses TRBV7-9 with TRBJ1-4; TRBD1 might be the D (6 bases). This CDR3 spans 15 amino acids. V was clipped by 2 bases and J by 8 bases, with 15 bases between them. CDR1 is SEHNR and CDR2 is FQNEAQ in the germline V gene (reference sequence). CDR3 nucleotide sequence: TGTGCCAGCAGCTTACAAGGGGGATTGGGGGAAAAACTGTTTTTT. Translated: CASSLQGGLGEKLFF.

This sequence joins TRBV28 and TRBJ2-7; D is possibly TRBD1 (6 bases). This CDR3 has 14 residues. Trimming removed 9 bases at V and 4 bases at J, with 19 bases between. Per the germline V gene, CDR1 is MDHEN and CDR2 is SYDVKM. The CDR3 DNA reads TGTGCCAGTGAGCCGGGACATACAAAATACGAGCAGTACTTC. The encoded protein is CASEPGHTKYEQYF.

The rearrangement links TRBV5-1 to TRBJ2-7; 11 bases are shared with TRBD1. CDR1 SGHRS and CDR2 YFSETQ come from the germline V gene. With V trimmed by 5 bases and J by 5 bases, 6 bases remained unmatched. This CDR3 has 14 amino acids. The CDR3 sequence: CASRRTGGENEQYF. The CDR3 DNA is TGCGCCAGCAGGCGGACAGGGGGCGAGAACGAGCAGTACTTC. The complete variable domain, with remaining parts taken from reference TRBV5-1 and TRBJ2-7, reads KAGVTQTPRYLIKTRGQQVTLSCSPISGHRSVSWYQQTPGQGLQFLFEYFSETQRNKGNFPGRFSGRQFSNSRSEMNVSTLELGDSALYLCASRRTGGENEQYFGPGTRLTVT.

V usage is TRBV7-9 and J usage is TRBJ1-1; D is undetermined. V lost 1 base, J lost 3 bases, and 12 bases lay in between. This CDR3 region has 15 residues. Germline V lookup: CDR1 SEHNR, CDR2 FQNEAQ (reference sequence). The DNA for the CDR3 is TGTGCCAGCAGCTTAGTTTCGGTAGGAGACACTGAAGCTTTCTTT. Its protein is CASSLVSVGDTEAFF.

The chain links TRBV4-3 to TRBJ2-7, with 11 bases that match TRBD2. Trimming cost V 0 bases and J 3 bases; bases outside gene matches: 16. This CDR3 contains 20 residues. CDR1 and CDR2 (germline): LGHNA, YSLEER. The CDR3 coding sequence is TGCGCCAGCAGCCAAGAGTTAAGACTAGCGGGGAATCTCCGAAGCTACGAGCAGTACTTC. Protein sequence: CASSQELRLAGNLRSYEQYF.

As to this clone: Additional DNA sequences in this sample encode the identical CDR3. V gene TRBV6-5 combines with J gene TRBJ2-1; 11 nucleotides agree with TRBD2. Trimming cost V 6 bases and J 5 bases; bases outside gene matches: 6. Germline CDR1 and CDR2: MNHEY and SVGAGI. The CDR3 loop spans 15 amino acids. Here the CDR3 reads CASRPGTSGNNEQFF. DNA for the CDR3: TGTGCCAGCAGGCCCGGGACTAGCGGTAACAATGAGCAGTTCTTC.

The genes are TRBV14 and TRBJ2-7; the D gene is possibly TRBD2 (6 bases). Germline CDR1 is SGHDN and CDR2 is FVKESK. The CDR3 consists of 16 residues. Trimming took 4 bases from V and 4 from J, leaving 20 bases between them. The CDR3 sequence is CASSLGIGGPVYEQYF. As DNA, the CDR3 is TGTGCCAGCAGCCTGGGGATCGGAGGGCCGGTTTACGAGCAGTACTTC.

This clone occurred a few times. This rearrangement joins TRBV28 to TRBJ2-1; tentatively, D is TRBD1 (5 bases). V dropped 2 bases and J dropped 7 bases, with 15 bases sitting between them. CDR1 and CDR2 from the germline V gene are MDHEN and SYDVKM. The CDR3 consists of 15 residues. The CDR3 coding sequence is TGTGCCAGCAGTTTAAATGGGGCTGTCCCGAATGAGCAGTTCTTC. Protein: CASSLNGAVPNEQFF.

The chain links TRBV12-3 or TRBV12-4 to TRBJ1-2, with D possibly matching TRBD1 (5 bases). Trimming removed 3 bases at V and 6 bases at J, with 11 bases between. The CDR3 totals 13 residues. Here the CDR3 DNA reads TGTGCCAGCAGTTTCCGACGGGGGGATGGCTACACCTTC. Its translation: CASSFRRGDGYTF.

This rearrangement joins TRBV6-4 to TRBJ2-2; tentative D call: TRBD1 (6 bases). The CDR3 runs 14 residues. CDR1 is MRHNA, CDR2 SNTAGT, per germline. The V and J ends lost 6 bases and 2 bases respectively, with 10 bases between them. This CDR3 reads CASRQQGNTGELFF. The CDR3 DNA is TGTGCCAGCAGACAACAGGGAAACACCGGGGAGCTGTTTTTT.

The CDR3 spells CAWKRGQTNYGYTF. As DNA, the CDR3 is TGTGCCTGGAAGAGGGGACAGACCAACTATGGCTACACCTTC. This chain joins TRBV30 and TRBJ1-2, with 7 bases lining up with TRBD1. The germline CDR1 and CDR2 sequences are GTSNPN and SVGIG (reference sequence). The CDR3 runs 14 residues. With 4 bases clipped from V and 2 bases from J, the junction kept 7 bases outside the gene matches.

The chain carries TRBV7-2 and TRBJ2-1; 14 positions agree with TRBD2. With V trimmed by 5 bases and J by 6 bases, 6 bases remained unmatched. This CDR3 is 16 amino acids long. Germline values: CDR1 SGHTA, CDR2 FQGNSA. The CDR3 DNA follows: TGTGCCAGCAGCATAACCGGGACTAGCGGGAGCAATGAGCAGTTCTTC. This gives the protein CASSITGTSGSNEQFF.

This clone has more than one count but fewer than ten. The chain joins TRBV9 to TRBJ1-1; possible D gene TRBD1, 5 bases. The CDR3 is made up of 15 amino acids. Per the germline V gene, CDR1 is SGDLS and CDR2 is YYNGEE. V was cut by 3 bases and J by 0 bases, with 12 bases left in between. CDR3: CASSGSGSMNTEAFF. The CDR3 coding sequence is TGTGCCAGCAGCGGTTCAGGGTCGATGAACACTGAAGCTTTCTTT.

The chain's CDR3 is CSVLPGLANNEQFF. The CDR3 coding sequence is TGCAGCGTTCTTCCGGGACTAGCCAACAATGAGCAGTTCTTC. The rearrangement joins TRBV29-1 to TRBJ2-1, with 9 bases aligning to TRBD2. Unmatched junction bases numbered 7, after V lost 5 bases and J lost 5 bases. CDR1 is SQVTM and CDR2 is ANQGSEA in the germline V gene. The CDR3 extends over 14 amino acids.

The V call is TRBV10-3, the J call TRBJ1-1, with D possibly matching TRBD1 (6 bases). The CDR3 totals 14 residues. V lost 1 base to trimming and J lost 5 bases, with 11 bases between them. Germline V gene lookup returns CDR1 ENHRY and CDR2 SYGVKD. The CDR3 loop reads CAISELMTGTEAFF. CDR3 DNA sequence: TGTGCCATCAGTGAGTTAATGACAGGAACTGAAGCTTTCTTT.

This clone is a singleton in its sample. The V gene is TRBV2, the J gene TRBJ1-4, with TRBD1 identical over 7 bases. V lost 7 bases to trimming and J lost 7 bases; unmatched junction nucleotides: 12. In germline, CDR1 is SNHLY, CDR2 FYNNEI. The CDR3 is 15 amino acids. In DNA, the CDR3 is TGTGCCAGCACTCAACCGGACAGGCCCGGTGAAAAACTGTTTTTT. Protein sequence: CASTQPDRPGEKLFF.

V gene TRBV5-1 combines with J gene TRBJ1-2; 7 nucleotides line up with TRBD1. V lost 0 bases and J lost 2; bases outside the gene matches: 7. The germline gives CDR1 SGHRS, CDR2 YFSETQ. This CDR3 is 16 amino acids long. The CDR3 DNA reads TGCGCCAGCAGCTTGGATACGGACAGGAACAACTATGGCTACACCTTC. Encoded protein: CASSLDTDRNNYGYTF.

This clone was counted once. The chain has TRBV7-2 and TRBJ1-6, with a possible D match to TRBD1 (5 bases). This CDR3 comprises 16 residues. Trimming took off 4 bases at V and 0 bases at J, with 10 bases between the two ends. Germline CDR1 and CDR2: SGHTA and FQGNSA. The CDR3 DNA reads TGTGCCAGCAGCTCGAATGGGGCCTCCTATAATTCACCCCTCCACTTT. Protein product: CASSSNGASYNSPLHF. The variable domain in full, with the rest retrieved from reference TRBV7-2 and TRBJ1-6, is GAGVSQSPSNKVTEKGKDVELRCDPISGHTALYWYRQSLGQGLEFLIYFQGNSAPDKSGLPSDRFSAERTGGSVSTLTIQRTQQEDSAVYLCASSSNGASYNSPLHFGNGTRLTVT.

This clone has just a few counts. The chain carries TRBV6-5 and TRBJ2-5; 8 bases are a match to TRBD1. CDR1 is MNHEY and CDR2 is SVGAGI in the germline V gene. The CDR3 has 16 residues. V gave up 0 bases and J gave up 5 bases; unmatched junction bases: 8. As DNA, the CDR3 is TGTGCCAGCAGTTACTCGATATTCAGGGGGCAGGAGACCCAGTACTTC. It yields the protein CASSYSIFRGQETQYF.

V and J are TRBV7-9 and TRBJ2-3; 8 bases map to TRBD2. The CDR3 has 16 residues. The germline gives CDR1 SEHNR, CDR2 FQNEAQ (reference sequence). V was clipped by 0 bases and J by 1 base; unmatched bases: 3. CDR3 nucleotides: TGTGCCAGCAGCTTAGCTGCGCGGGGGGGCACAGATACGCAGTATTTT. This codes for CASSLAARGGTDTQYF.